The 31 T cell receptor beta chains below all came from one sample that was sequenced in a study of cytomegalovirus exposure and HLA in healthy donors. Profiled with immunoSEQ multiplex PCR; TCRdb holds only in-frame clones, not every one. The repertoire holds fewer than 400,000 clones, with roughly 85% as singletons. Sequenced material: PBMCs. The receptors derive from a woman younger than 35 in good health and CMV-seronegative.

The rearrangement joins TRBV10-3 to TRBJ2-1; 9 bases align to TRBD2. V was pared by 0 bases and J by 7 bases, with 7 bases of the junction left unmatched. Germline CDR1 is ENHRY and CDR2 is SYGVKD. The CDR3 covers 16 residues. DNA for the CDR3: TGTGCCATCAGTGAGTCAGTAGCGGGGGTTGGAAATGAGCAGTTCTTC. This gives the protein CAISESVAGVGNEQFF.

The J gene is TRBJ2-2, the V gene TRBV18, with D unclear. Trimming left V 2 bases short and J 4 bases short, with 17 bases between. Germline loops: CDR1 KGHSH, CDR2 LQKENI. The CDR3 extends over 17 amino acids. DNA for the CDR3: TGTGCCAGCTCACCATTCCTCCGCCCGGCAGGCACCGGGGAGCTGTTTTTT. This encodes CASSPFLRPAGTGELFF.

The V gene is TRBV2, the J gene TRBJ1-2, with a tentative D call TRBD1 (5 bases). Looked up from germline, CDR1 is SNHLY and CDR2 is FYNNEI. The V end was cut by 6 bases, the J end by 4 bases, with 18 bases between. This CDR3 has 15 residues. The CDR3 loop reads CASRGGSSRGYGYTF. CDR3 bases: TGTGCCAGCAGGGGGGGATCTTCGCGAGGCTATGGCTACACCTTC.

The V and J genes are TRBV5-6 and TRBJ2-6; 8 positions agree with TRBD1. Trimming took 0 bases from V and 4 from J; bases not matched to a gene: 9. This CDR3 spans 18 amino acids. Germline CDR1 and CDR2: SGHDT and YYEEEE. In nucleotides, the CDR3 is TGTGCCAGCAGCTTGGACAGGGGGTGGGTCCACGGGGCCAACGTCCTGACTTTC. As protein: CASSLDRGWVHGANVLTF. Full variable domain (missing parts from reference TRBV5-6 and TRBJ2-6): DAGVTQSPTHLIKTRGQQVTLRCSPKSGHDTVSWYQQALGQGPQFIFQYYEEEERQRGNFPDRFSGHQFPNYSSELNVNALLLGDSALYLCASSLDRGWVHGANVLTFGAGSRLTVL.

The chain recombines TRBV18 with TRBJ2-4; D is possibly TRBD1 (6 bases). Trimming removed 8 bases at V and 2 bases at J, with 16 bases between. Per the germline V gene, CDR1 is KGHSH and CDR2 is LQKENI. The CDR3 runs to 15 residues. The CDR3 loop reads CASGSGAGTKNIQYF. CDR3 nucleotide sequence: TGTGCCAGCGGATCAGGGGCAGGGACCAAAAACATTCAGTACTTC.

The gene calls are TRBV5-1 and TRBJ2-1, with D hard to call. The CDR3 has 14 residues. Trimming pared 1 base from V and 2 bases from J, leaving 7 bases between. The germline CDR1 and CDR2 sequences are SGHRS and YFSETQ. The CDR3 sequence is CASSLLETYNEQFF. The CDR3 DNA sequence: TGCGCCAGCAGCTTGTTGGAGACCTACAATGAGCAGTTCTTC.

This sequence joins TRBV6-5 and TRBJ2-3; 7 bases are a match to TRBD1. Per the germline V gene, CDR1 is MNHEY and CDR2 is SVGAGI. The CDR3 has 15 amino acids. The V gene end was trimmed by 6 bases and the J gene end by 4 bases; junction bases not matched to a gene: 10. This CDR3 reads CASSSTGQAADTQYF. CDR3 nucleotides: TGTGCCAGCAGCTCCACCGGACAGGCCGCAGATACGCAGTATTTT.

The CDR3 protein is CASSHETPPLSYEQYF. In DNA, the CDR3 is TGCGCCAGCAGCCACGAAACACCTCCCCTTTCCTACGAGCAGTACTTC. The rearrangement links TRBV4-3 to TRBJ2-7; D is ambiguous. The CDR3 runs to 16 residues. V shed 3 bases and J shed 1 base, with 16 bases lying between them. Germline V gene lookup returns CDR1 LGHNA and CDR2 YSLEER.

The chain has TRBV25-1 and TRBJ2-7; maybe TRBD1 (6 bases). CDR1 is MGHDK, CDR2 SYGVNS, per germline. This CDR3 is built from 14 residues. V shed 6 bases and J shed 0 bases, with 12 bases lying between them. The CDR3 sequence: CASRDSLSSYEQYF. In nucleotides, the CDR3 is TGTGCCAGCAGGGACAGCTTGAGCTCCTACGAGCAGTACTTC.

The CDR3 DNA reads as TGCGCCAGCAGCTTGCTAGGGGAGCTGTTTTTT. This encodes CASSLLGELFF. The rearrangement links TRBV5-1 to TRBJ2-2; no reliable D call. Germline V CDR1 and CDR2: SGHRS, YFSETQ. V lost 1 base to trimming and J lost 8 bases, with 3 bases between them. The CDR3 runs to 11 residues.

CDR3: CASSPIGERGTGELFF. CDR3 DNA sequence: TGTGCCAGCAGCCCAATAGGGGAGCGGGGTACCGGGGAGCTGTTTTTT. This rearrangement joins TRBV13 to TRBJ2-2, with 7 bases matching TRBD2. V shed 5 bases, J shed 5 bases, and the junction held 11 bases outside the gene matches. Germline V CDR1 and CDR2: PRHDT, FYEKMQ (reference sequence). The CDR3 has 16 residues.

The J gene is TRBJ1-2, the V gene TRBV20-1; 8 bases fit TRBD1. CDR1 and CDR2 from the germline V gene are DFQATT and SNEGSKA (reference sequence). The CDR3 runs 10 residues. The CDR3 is CSAGGFTNTF. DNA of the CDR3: TGCAGCGCAGGGGGCTTTACGAACACCTTC.

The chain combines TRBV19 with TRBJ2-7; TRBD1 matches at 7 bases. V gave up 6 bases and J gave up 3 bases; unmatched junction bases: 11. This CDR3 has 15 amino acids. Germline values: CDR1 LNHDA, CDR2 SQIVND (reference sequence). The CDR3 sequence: CASSQTGAVVYEQYF. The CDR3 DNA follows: TGTGCCAGTAGCCAAACAGGGGCCGTGGTCTACGAGCAGTACTTC.

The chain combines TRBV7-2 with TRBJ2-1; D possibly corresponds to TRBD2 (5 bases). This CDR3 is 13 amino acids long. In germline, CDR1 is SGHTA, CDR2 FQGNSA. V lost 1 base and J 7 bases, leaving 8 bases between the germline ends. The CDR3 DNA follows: TGTGCCAGCAGCTTAGGGCGGACTAATGAGCAGTTCTTC. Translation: CASSLGRTNEQFF.

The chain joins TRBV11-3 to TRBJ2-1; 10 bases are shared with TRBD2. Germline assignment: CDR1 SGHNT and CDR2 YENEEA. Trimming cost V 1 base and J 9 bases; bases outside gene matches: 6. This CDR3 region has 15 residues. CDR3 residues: CASSLASGRAGEQFF. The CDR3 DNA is TGTGCCAGCAGCTTAGCCAGCGGGAGGGCCGGTGAGCAGTTCTTC.

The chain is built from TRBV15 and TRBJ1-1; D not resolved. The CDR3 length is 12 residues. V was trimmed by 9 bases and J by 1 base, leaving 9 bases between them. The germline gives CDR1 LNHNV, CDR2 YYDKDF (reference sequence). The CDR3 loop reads CATGGRNTEAFF. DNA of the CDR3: TGTGCCACGGGAGGGAGGAACACTGAAGCTTTCTTT.

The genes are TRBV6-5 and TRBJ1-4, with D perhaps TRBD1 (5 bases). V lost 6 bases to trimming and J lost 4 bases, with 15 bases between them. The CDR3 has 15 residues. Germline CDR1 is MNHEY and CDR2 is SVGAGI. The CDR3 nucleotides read TGTGCCAGCAGAAGGGGAGGGACTGTTAATGAAAAACTGTTTTTT. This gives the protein CASRRGGTVNEKLFF.

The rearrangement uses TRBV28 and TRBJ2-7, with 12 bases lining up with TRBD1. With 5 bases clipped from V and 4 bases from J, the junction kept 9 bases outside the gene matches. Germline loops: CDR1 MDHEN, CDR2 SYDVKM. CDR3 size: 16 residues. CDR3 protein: CASSAPGQGAGYEQYF. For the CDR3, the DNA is TGTGCCAGCAGTGCCCCGGGACAGGGGGCGGGATACGAGCAGTACTTC.

CDR3 region: CASSVLGTGYDEQFF. The CDR3 coding sequence is TGTGCCAGCAGCGTCCTCGGGACAGGGTACGATGAGCAGTTCTTC. This chain connects TRBV9 to TRBJ2-1; 9 bases map to TRBD1. CDR3 size: 15 residues. V shed 2 bases and J 8 bases; nucleotides not matched to a gene: 8. Per the germline V gene, CDR1 is SGDLS and CDR2 is YYNGEE.

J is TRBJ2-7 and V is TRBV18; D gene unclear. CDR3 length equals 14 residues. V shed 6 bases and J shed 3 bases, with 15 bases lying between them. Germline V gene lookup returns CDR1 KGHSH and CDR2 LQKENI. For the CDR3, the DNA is TGTGCCAGCTCCCTCGCCGGCGGAAACTACGAGCAGTACTTC. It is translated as CASSLAGGNYEQYF.

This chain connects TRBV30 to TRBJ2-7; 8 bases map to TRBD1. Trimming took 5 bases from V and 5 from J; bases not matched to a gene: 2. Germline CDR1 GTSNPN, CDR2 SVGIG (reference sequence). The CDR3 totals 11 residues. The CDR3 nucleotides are TGTGCCTGGGGGGACAGGCACGAGCAGTACTTC. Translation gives CAWGDRHEQYF.

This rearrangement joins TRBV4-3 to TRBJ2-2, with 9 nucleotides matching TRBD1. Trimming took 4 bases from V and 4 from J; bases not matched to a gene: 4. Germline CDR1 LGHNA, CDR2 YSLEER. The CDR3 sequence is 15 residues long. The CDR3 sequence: CASSRDRDFTGELFF. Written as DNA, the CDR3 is TGCGCCAGCAGCCGGGACAGGGATTTCACCGGGGAGCTGTTTTTT.

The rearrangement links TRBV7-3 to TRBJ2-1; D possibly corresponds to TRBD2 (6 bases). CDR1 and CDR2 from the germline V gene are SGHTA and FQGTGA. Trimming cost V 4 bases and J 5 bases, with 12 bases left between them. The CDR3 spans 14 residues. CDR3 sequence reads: CASSSTGVNNEQFF. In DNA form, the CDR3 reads TGTGCCAGCAGCTCCACGGGAGTGAACAATGAGCAGTTCTTC.

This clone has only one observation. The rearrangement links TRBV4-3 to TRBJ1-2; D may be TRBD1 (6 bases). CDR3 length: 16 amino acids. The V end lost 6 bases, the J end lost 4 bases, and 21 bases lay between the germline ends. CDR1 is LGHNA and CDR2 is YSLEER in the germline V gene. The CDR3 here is CASRQATGNTPYGYTF. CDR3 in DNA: TGCGCCAGCAGACAGGCAACAGGGAATACTCCCTATGGCTACACCTTC.

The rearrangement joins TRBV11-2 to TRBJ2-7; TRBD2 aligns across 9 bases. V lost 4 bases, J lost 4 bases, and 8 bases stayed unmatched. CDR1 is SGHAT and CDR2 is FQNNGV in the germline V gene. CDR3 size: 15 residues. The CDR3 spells CASSSPSSGKYEQYF. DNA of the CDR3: TGTGCCAGCAGCTCCCCGTCTAGCGGGAAGTACGAGCAGTACTTC. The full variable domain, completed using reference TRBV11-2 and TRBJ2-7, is EAGVAQSPRYKIIEKRQSVAFWCNPISGHATLYWYQQILGQGPKLLIQFQNNGVVDDSQLPKDRFSAERLKGVDSTLKIQPAKLEDSAVYLCASSSPSSGKYEQYFGPGTRLTVT.

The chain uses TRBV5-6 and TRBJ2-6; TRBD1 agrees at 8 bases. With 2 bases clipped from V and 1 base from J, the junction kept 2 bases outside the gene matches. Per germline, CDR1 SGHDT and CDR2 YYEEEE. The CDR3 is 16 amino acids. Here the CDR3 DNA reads TGTGCCAGCAGCTTCAGGGGGCAGTCTGGGGCCAACGTCCTGACTTTC. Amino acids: CASSFRGQSGANVLTF. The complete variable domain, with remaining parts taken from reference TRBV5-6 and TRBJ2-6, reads DAGVTQSPTHLIKTRGQQVTLRCSPKSGHDTVSWYQQALGQGPQFIFQYYEEEERQRGNFPDRFSGHQFPNYSSELNVNALLLGDSALYLCASSFRGQSGANVLTFGAGSRLTVL.

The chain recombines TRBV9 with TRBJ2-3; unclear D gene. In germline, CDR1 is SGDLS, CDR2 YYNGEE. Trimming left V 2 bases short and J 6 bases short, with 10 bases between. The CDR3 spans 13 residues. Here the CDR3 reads CASSVRQADTQYF. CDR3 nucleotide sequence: TGTGCCAGCAGCGTCCGCCAGGCCGATACGCAGTATTTT.

The CDR3 nucleotides are TGTGCCAGCAGCCTCCCCTCGGGGATCGACACAGATACGCAGTATTTT. As protein: CASSLPSGIDTDTQYF. The genes are TRBV11-2 and TRBJ2-3, with D perhaps matching TRBD2 (5 bases). The germline V and J ends were trimmed by 5 bases and 2 bases, with 17 bases remaining between them. CDR1 and CDR2 from the germline V gene are SGHAT and FQNNGV. This CDR3 comprises 16 residues. The full variable domain, with the rest looked up from reference TRBV11-2 and TRBJ2-3, is EAGVAQSPRYKIIEKRQSVAFWCNPISGHATLYWYQQILGQGPKLLIQFQNNGVVDDSQLPKDRFSAERLKGVDSTLKIQPAKLEDSAVYLCASSLPSGIDTDTQYFGPGTRLTVL.

CDR3 DNA sequence: TGTGCCAGCAGCACAACCGGGACAGGGAACACTGAAGCTTTCTTT. Translation: CASSTTGTGNTEAFF. This sequence joins TRBV7-8 and TRBJ1-1; 8 nucleotides match TRBD1. CDR3 size: 15 residues. Germline V lookup: CDR1 SGHVS, CDR2 FQNEAQ. The V segment lost 5 bases and the J segment 1 base; nucleotides outside the gene matches: 6.

The CDR3 spells CASSPLLSLEQYF. The DNA for the CDR3 is TGTGCCAGCAGCCCCCTTTTATCACTCGAGCAGTACTTC. The chain is built from TRBV14 and TRBJ2-7, with D hard to call. The V end was cut by 4 bases, the J end by 6 bases, with 13 bases between. CDR3 size: 13 residues. The germline V gene has CDR1 SGHDN and CDR2 FVKESK.

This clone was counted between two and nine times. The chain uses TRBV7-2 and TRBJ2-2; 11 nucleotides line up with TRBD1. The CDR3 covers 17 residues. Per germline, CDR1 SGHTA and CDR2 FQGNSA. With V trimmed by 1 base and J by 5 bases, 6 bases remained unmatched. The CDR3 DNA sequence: TGTGCCAGCAGCTTAGTCCCCCGGGACAGGGGGACCGGGGAGCTGTTTTTT. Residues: CASSLVPRDRGTGELFF. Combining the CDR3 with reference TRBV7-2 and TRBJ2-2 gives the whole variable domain GAGVSQSPSNKVTEKGKDVELRCDPISGHTALYWYRQSLGQGLEFLIYFQGNSAPDKSGLPSDRFSAERTGGSVSTLTIQRTQQEDSAVYLCASSLVPRDRGTGELFFGEGSRLTVL.